This TCR beta chain was recovered during a study of CD8 T cells in ankylosing spondylitis. Findings and limits, study-wide: For ankylosing spondylitis blood, a TCR beta motif of under 10 highly homologous variants appeared characteristic.

As regards this clonotype: As yet, its antigen is unknown.

TCRdb processed the 5' RACE reads anew with MiXCR; each CDR3 protein has one entry. The table includes some 340,000 distinct CDR3 sequences, roughly 14% detected once. V lost 3 bases, J lost 2 bases, and 8 bases lay in between. The CDR3 is 15 amino acids. The sequencing input was blood, either unsorted or a sorted T cell fraction (not recorded which). The chain recombines TRBV12-3 or TRBV12-4 with TRBJ2-6, with a tentative D call TRBD1 (5 bases). The receptor was isolated from a male donor with ankylosing spondylitis or in good health (not recorded which). The CDR3 is CASSLWGAGANVLTF. The CDR3 coding sequence is TGTGCCAGCAGTTTGTGGGGCGCTGGGGCCAACGTCCTGACTTTC.